Sequencing of this TCR beta chain was carried out in a study of identical twins. Findings of the study overall: Diverse VJ usage suggested most zero-insertion clonotypes were not invariant T cells. Researchers reported weaker excess twin sharing in beta out-of-frame sequences.

In the case of this clonotype: What it binds is unknown.

MiXCR, applied by TCRdb to the 5' RACE reads, yields one record per CDR3 protein. This sample has roughly 250,000 distinct CDR3 sequences; about 7.5% occur once, and the top ten carry 5% to 6%. CDR3 length: 15 amino acids. Germline-derived CDR1 and CDR2 are SGHVS and FQNEAQ. V dropped 2 bases and J dropped 5; count of bases not matched to a gene: 6. This sample also appeared in a second study, on yellow fever vaccine responses in identical twins.

The sample consisted of CD8+ T cells sorted from blood. This clonotype originated in a woman aged 18-29 years in good health. The rearrangement uses TRBV7-8 and TRBJ2-5; the match to TRBD2 covers 9 bases. The CDR3 spells CASSLRVAGEETQYF. The CDR3 DNA reads as TGTGCCAGCAGCTTAAGAGTAGCGGGAGAGGAGACCCAGTACTTC.